One and the same sample provided the 17 T cell receptor beta chains below, sequenced in a study of cytomegalovirus exposure and HLA in healthy donors. PCR used 60 Vbeta primers and 13 Jbeta primers. Profiling relied on immunoSEQ multiplex PCR, and the TCRdb table lists in-frame clones only, not all of them. The sample records 120,000 or so clones, 77% being singletons. The sample comprised PBMCs. Receptor source: a human donor in good health.

The genes are TRBV6-1 and TRBJ1-6, with 12 bases matching TRBD1. The CDR3 totals 14 residues. Per the germline V gene, CDR1 is MNHNS and CDR2 is SASEGT. The V segment lost 5 bases and the J segment 9 bases; nucleotides outside the gene matches: 2. CDR3 sequence (DNA): TGTGCCAGCAGTCAGGGACAGGGGGCTTCACCCCTCCACTTT. Protein product: CASSQGQGASPLHF.

The chain has TRBV5-1 and TRBJ1-3, with 7 bases fitting TRBD1. V shed 4 bases, J shed 2 bases, and the junction held 3 bases outside the gene matches. The germline CDR1 and CDR2 sequences are SGHRS and YFSETQ. The CDR3 sequence is 14 residues long. CDR3 DNA: TGCGCCAGCAGCCTAGGGACAGCTGGAAACACCATATATTTT. This gives the protein CASSLGTAGNTIYF.

The chain couples TRBV6-1 to TRBJ1-5; 8 bases fit TRBD1. The germline V gene has CDR1 MNHNS and CDR2 SASEGT. CDR3 size: 16 residues. J gave up 7 bases and V 2 bases, and 10 bases lay outside the gene matches. The CDR3 bases are TGTGCCAGCAGTGAAATGACAGGGGTTATCCAACAGCCCCAGCATTTT. Translated: CASSEMTGVIQQPQHF.

This clone was detected a few times. V and J are TRBV19 and TRBJ1-2, with D unclear. Trimming took off 4 bases at V and 0 bases at J, with 18 bases between the two ends. CDR3 length: 17 residues. Germline-derived CDR1 and CDR2 are LNHDA and SQIVND (reference sequence). CDR3 bases: TGTGCCAGTAGTACTGCAGGCCTTTTACCGACTAACTATGGCTACACCTTC. Translating gives CASSTAGLLPTNYGYTF.

The V call is TRBV25-1, the J call TRBJ2-4; TRBD2 matches at 7 bases. Trimming cost V 4 bases and J 0 bases; bases outside gene matches: 3. Germline CDR1 is MGHDK and CDR2 is SYGVNS. The length of the CDR3 is 15 residues. The CDR3 spells CASSVGGGAKNIQYF. Here the CDR3 DNA reads TGTGCCAGCAGTGTCGGCGGGGGAGCCAAAAACATTCAGTACTTC.

The table lists this clone with a few counts. The chain links TRBV2 to TRBJ1-1; 7 nucleotides align to TRBD1. The trim removed 5 bases at V and 0 bases at J, leaving 9 bases unmatched. The CDR3 has 16 residues. Germline CDR1 and CDR2: SNHLY and FYNNEI. Written as DNA, the CDR3 is TGTGCCAGCAGTCGAAACAGGGGCCTCATGAACACTGAAGCTTTCTTT. Translation gives CASSRNRGLMNTEAFF.

The rearrangement links TRBV11-2 to TRBJ2-2; D unclear. Germline V lookup: CDR1 SGHAT, CDR2 FQNNGV. This CDR3 contains 15 residues. V dropped 0 bases and J dropped 1 base, with 6 bases sitting between them. CDR3 nucleotides: TGTGCCAGCAGCTTAGACTACTTGAACACCGGGGAGCTGTTTTTT. Translation: CASSLDYLNTGELFF.

This clone has only a few counts. This chain uses TRBV7-8 with TRBJ2-3, with TRBD2 matching over 10 bases. The germline V gene has CDR1 SGHVS and CDR2 FQNEAQ. The CDR3 totals 16 residues. Unmatched junction bases numbered 8, after V lost 4 bases and J lost 4 bases. The CDR3 here is CASSSLLAGSADTQYF. CDR3 nucleotides: TGTGCCAGCAGCTCGTTACTAGCGGGATCGGCAGATACGCAGTATTTT.

The rearrangement joins TRBV5-1 to TRBJ2-4; 11 bases map to TRBD2. CDR1 SGHRS and CDR2 YFSETQ come from the germline V gene. CDR3 size: 16 residues. V dropped 0 bases and J dropped 6; count of bases not matched to a gene: 5. The CDR3 is CASSLEVAGGGNIQYF. CDR3 DNA: TGCGCCAGCAGCTTGGAGGTAGCGGGGGGGGGAAACATTCAGTACTTC.

The chain links TRBV28 to TRBJ1-2; D is possibly TRBD1 (5 bases). The germline V gene encodes CDR1 MDHEN and CDR2 SYDVKM. The CDR3 covers 11 residues. V gave up 6 bases and J gave up 8 bases, with 10 bases separating them. The CDR3 coding sequence is TGTGCCAGCAGGTCAGGGTTCGGCTACACCTTC. Residues: CASRSGFGYTF.

This chain links TRBV29-1 with TRBJ1-1, with TRBD1 as a possible D gene (5 bases). Germline CDR1 and CDR2: SQVTM and ANQGSEA. The V end was cut by 4 bases, the J end by 0 bases, with 15 bases between. The CDR3 consists of 15 residues. This CDR3 reads CSVVPNRGMNTEAFF. In nucleotides, the CDR3 is TGCAGCGTTGTCCCAAATAGGGGTATGAACACTGAAGCTTTCTTT.

In this sample, this clone turned up a few times. The chain joins TRBV15 to TRBJ2-5; weak D call: TRBD1 (6 bases). This CDR3 is built from 14 residues. Germline CDR1 is LNHNV and CDR2 is YYDKDF (reference sequence). Trimming stripped 0 bases from V and 2 bases from J, with 7 bases between. The CDR3 coding sequence is TGTGCCACCAGCAGAGACGGACAGCAAGAGACCCAGTACTTC. The encoded protein is CATSRDGQQETQYF.

This clone was seen only once. The J gene is TRBJ1-1, the V gene TRBV14; D perhaps matches TRBD1 (5 bases). The V gene's germline CDR1 is SGHDN and CDR2 FVKESK. CDR3 length equals 12 residues. Trimming took off 6 bases at V and 6 bases at J, with 11 bases between the two ends. The CDR3 loop is CASRRGVAEAFF. CDR3 in DNA: TGTGCCAGCAGACGGGGGGTGGCTGAAGCTTTCTTT.

The chain couples TRBV5-1 to TRBJ2-1, with D possibly being TRBD2 (6 bases). Per germline, CDR1 SGHRS and CDR2 YFSETQ. V lost 0 bases to trimming and J lost 0 bases, with 16 bases between them. CDR3 length equals 18 residues. The CDR3 loop is CASSLVPFGAGSYNEQFF. The CDR3 region has the DNA TGCGCCAGCAGCTTGGTGCCCTTCGGAGCGGGCTCCTACAATGAGCAGTTCTTC. The whole variable domain, filled in from reference TRBV5-1 and TRBJ2-1, reads KAGVTQTPRYLIKTRGQQVTLSCSPISGHRSVSWYQQTPGQGLQFLFEYFSETQRNKGNFPGRFSGRQFSNSRSEMNVSTLELGDSALYLCASSLVPFGAGSYNEQFFGPGTRLTVL.

This clone occurred once. The V gene is TRBV5-1, the J gene TRBJ1-2, with D possibly TRBD1 on 6 matching bases. The CDR3 covers 15 residues. The germline gives CDR1 SGHRS, CDR2 YFSETQ. V was clipped by 3 bases and J by 1 base, with 13 bases between them. The CDR3 reads CASSYTGSLNYGYTF. The CDR3 nucleotides are TGCGCCAGCAGCTATACAGGGTCCCTTAACTATGGCTACACCTTC.

The chain is built from TRBV10-3 and TRBJ2-7, with TRBD1 as a possible D gene (6 bases). CDR1 is ENHRY and CDR2 is SYGVKD in the germline V gene. V lost 7 bases, J lost 2 bases, and 12 bases lay in between. The CDR3 spans 13 residues. In nucleotides, the CDR3 is TGTGCCATCACCCAACAGGGTACCTACGAGCAGTACTTC. Residues: CAITQQGTYEQYF.

The chain joins TRBV6-6 to TRBJ2-7, with 7 nucleotides matching TRBD2. CDR3 size: 15 residues. V shed 2 bases, J shed 6 bases, and the junction held 10 bases outside the gene matches. Per germline, CDR1 MNHNY and CDR2 SVGAGI (reference sequence). CDR3 protein: CASSYLGEGGREQYF. CDR3 nucleotides: TGTGCCAGCAGTTACCTGGGCGAGGGAGGGCGCGAGCAGTACTTC.